This T cell receptor (beta chain) stems from a study of blood T cell repertoires in COVID-19. As originally analysed: By means of reference gene primer amplification, nucleated cell counts were estimated. Produced via immunoSEQ multiplex PCR; TCRdb's table is partial and in-frame only. D and trimming come from the DNA, and the V and J calls and clone size come from that table. Of fewer than 120,000 clones listed, 70% to 90% are singletons. V was trimmed by 0 bases and J by 5 bases, leaving 19 bases between them. Germline V gene data show CDR1 as SGHRS and CDR2 as YFSETQ. The CDR3 sequence is 17 residues long. This clone was counted a single time.

The source material was peripheral blood. V is TRBV5-1 and J is TRBJ2-3; D perhaps matches TRBD2 (7 bases). This TCR was recovered from a human donor in a cohort sampled during active COVID-19. For the CDR3, the DNA is TGCGCCAGCAGCTTGGCCTCATGGGGGGGCTCGGGAGATACGCAGTATTTT. Its protein product is CASSLASWGGSGDTQYF.